The rows below give T cell receptor beta chains drawn from one sample of a study of T-cell memory formation after mild COVID-19. TCRdb re-called the 5' RACE reads through MiXCR, storing one row per CDR3 protein. This table has 350,000 to 450,000 distinct CDR3 sequences, roughly 26% appearing once. Source material: PBMCs or a T cell subset sorted from them (not recorded which). The receptors were gathered from an adult woman who had mild COVID-19 (a few samples of this study predate the infection). Cell type and time point are not known. The CDR3 runs from the conserved cysteine through the conserved F or W.

j_call v_call cdr3_aa
TRBJ2-2 TRBV23-1 CASSLHQGPEDTGELFF
TRBJ1-2 TRBV9 CASSAGGGNYGYTF
TRBJ2-7 TRBV7-7 CASSPSTGDYEQYF
TRBJ2-7 TRBV18 CASSPPGGREWYF
TRBJ2-5 TRBV5-1 CASRTVTGVETQYF
TRBJ2-7 TRBV2 CASTPPGGGAHYEQYF
TRBJ2-7 TRBV7-6 CASSFGLAGVSYEQYF
TRBJ2-1 TRBV7-6 CASSAPAAGGYNEQFF
TRBJ2-3 TRBV9 CASSVGFWLAGGRTDTQYF
TRBJ2-7 TRBV5-1 CASSLWQGGSLGEQYF
TRBJ2-7 TRBV5-1 CASSLARGAYEQYF
TRBJ2-5 TRBV7-6 CASSLGHSQTQYF
TRBJ1-4 TRBV11-2 CASSPSRRGGLTNEKLFF
TRBJ2-3 TRBV5-1 CASSLWRATDTQYF
TRBJ2-3 TRBV7-2 CASSATDTQYF
TRBJ2-1 TRBV19 CASSILGTGINEQFF
TRBJ1-2 TRBV20-1 CSASSDRGGYTF
TRBJ2-6 TRBV20-1 CSARGSGALSGANVLTF
TRBJ1-1 TRBV24-1 CATSEEPRGEAFF
TRBJ1-2 TRBV19 CASSITFLGSNYGYTF
TRBJ2-3 TRBV13 CASSLRVFNTDTQYF
TRBJ2-1 TRBV24-1 CATRGSPYNEQFF